Below, 22 T cell receptor beta chains from the same sample are listed, as sequenced in a study of blood T cell repertoires in COVID-19. The method was immunoSEQ multiplex PCR; TCRdb's version includes in-frame clones alone and lacks a portion of them. Among approximately 70,000 clones listed, around 89% were seen once. The specimen sequenced was peripheral blood. The receptors shown here come from a human donor in a cohort sampled during active COVID-19.

The V call is TRBV3-1 (or the pseudogene TRBV3-2), the J call TRBJ2-3; 8 nucleotides line up with TRBD2. V trimming: 6 bases; J trimming: 3 bases; junction bases outside the gene matches: 8. Germline loops: CDR1 LGHDT, CDR2 YNNKEL (reference sequence). The CDR3 has 15 residues. The CDR3 reads CASRRQGLETDTQYF. CDR3 coding DNA: TGTGCCAGCAGGAGGCAGGGACTAGAAACAGATACGCAGTATTTT.

The chain employs TRBV5-4 and TRBJ2-1; 14 bases are a match to TRBD2. CDR3 length: 17 amino acids. The germline V gene has CDR1 SGHNT and CDR2 YYREEE (reference sequence). The V and J ends lost 3 bases and 4 bases, in that order; junction bases with no gene match: 6. DNA for the CDR3: TGTGCCAGCAGCTGGGGACTAGCGGGGGTAGGTTACAATGAGCAGTTCTTC. Translated, it gives CASSWGLAGVGYNEQFF.

The rearrangement links TRBV5-1 to TRBJ2-7; D call uncertain. From germline, CDR1 is SGHRS and CDR2 YFSETQ. Trimming took 3 bases from V and 0 from J, leaving 10 bases between them. The CDR3 covers 14 residues. The CDR3 nucleotides are TGCGCCAGCAGCTGGGCGTACAGCTCCTACGAGCAGTACTTC. Residues: CASSWAYSSYEQYF. The variable domain in full, completed from reference TRBV5-1 and TRBJ2-7, reads KAGVTQTPRYLIKTRGQQVTLSCSPISGHRSVSWYQQTPGQGLQFLFEYFSETQRNKGNFPGRFSGRQFSNSRSEMNVSTLELGDSALYLCASSWAYSSYEQYFGPGTRLTVT.

The chain recombines TRBV11-2 with TRBJ2-1; 12 bases line up with TRBD2. There are 15 residues in the CDR3. J was trimmed by 9 bases and V by 5 bases; bases with no gene match: 8. Germline V gene sequence: CDR1 SGHAT, CDR2 FQNNGV. The CDR3 loop is CASSRVGLAGTEQFF. CDR3 sequence (DNA): TGTGCCAGCAGCCGAGTTGGACTAGCGGGAACTGAGCAGTTCTTC.

V usage is TRBV28 and J usage is TRBJ2-5; the D gene is possibly TRBD1 (5 bases). CDR3 length equals 14 residues. Germline V gene lookup returns CDR1 MDHEN and CDR2 SYDVKM. Deletions cut 5 bases from V and 1 base from J, with 11 bases between. CDR3 coding DNA: TGTGCCAGCAGTCCAGGACAACTCCAAGAGACCCAGTACTTC. This gives the protein CASSPGQLQETQYF. Drawing the rest from reference TRBV28 and TRBJ2-5, the complete variable domain is DVKVTQSSRYLVKRTGEKVFLECVQDMDHENMFWYRQDPGLGLRLIYFSYDVKMKEKGDIPEGYSVSREKKERFSLILESASTNQTSMYLCASSPGQLQETQYFGPGTRLLVL.

The chain links TRBV6-5 to TRBJ2-7; D unclear. V was clipped by 3 bases and J by 0 bases, with 9 bases between them. This CDR3 comprises 14 residues. Germline V gene data show CDR1 as MNHEY and CDR2 as SVGAGI. CDR3 sequence: CASSYTDSSYEQYF. Written as DNA, the CDR3 is TGTGCCAGCAGTTATACTGATAGCTCCTACGAGCAGTACTTC.

The V gene is TRBV5-1, the J gene TRBJ1-4, with 9 bases matching TRBD1. The germline V gene has CDR1 SGHRS and CDR2 YFSETQ. J was trimmed by 7 bases and V by 5 bases; bases with no gene match: 6. The CDR3 loop spans 14 amino acids. As DNA, the CDR3 is TGCGCCAGCAGTCCACCGGGACAGGGTGAAAAACTGTTTTTT. Its protein is CASSPPGQGEKLFF.

This clone is classed as medium-sized. This chain joins TRBV5-1 and TRBJ1-2; 7 bases match TRBD1. This CDR3 is built from 14 residues. CDR1 SGHRS and CDR2 YFSETQ come from the germline V gene. J lost 3 bases, V lost 5 bases, and 7 bases had no gene match. In nucleotides, the CDR3 is TGCGCCAGCAGTTCCGGGACAGTTTACTATGGCTACACCTTC. Amino acids: CASSSGTVYYGYTF.

The chain couples TRBV5-1 to TRBJ2-1, with 9 bases aligning to TRBD2. This CDR3 is 16 amino acids long. V gave up 3 bases and J gave up 6 bases; unmatched junction bases: 10. Germline CDR1 SGHRS, CDR2 YFSETQ. The CDR3 bases are TGCGCCAGCAGCTCAATAGCGGGAGAATTGGGCAATGAGCAGTTCTTC. It is translated as CASSSIAGELGNEQFF.

The chain has TRBV30 and TRBJ2-5; 14 nucleotides align to TRBD2. The length of the CDR3 is 17 residues. The V gene end was trimmed by 5 bases and the J gene end by 5 bases; junction bases not matched to a gene: 13. Germline-derived CDR1 and CDR2 are GTSNPN and SVGIG (reference sequence). CDR3 amino acids: CAWARTSGRPGVETQYF. CDR3 sequence (DNA): TGTGCCTGGGCCAGGACTAGCGGGAGGCCCGGGGTGGAGACCCAGTACTTC. The variable domain in full, with the rest retrieved from reference TRBV30 and TRBJ2-5, is SQTIHQWPATLVQPVGSPLSLECTVEGTSNPNLYWYRQAAGRGLQLLFYSVGIGQISSEVPQNLSASRPQDRQFILSSKKLLLSDSGFYLCAWARTSGRPGVETQYFGPGTRLLVL.

Comment on this clone: The sample carries other DNA sequences with the same CDR3. The J gene is TRBJ2-3, the V gene TRBV30; the D gene is possibly TRBD2 (6 bases). From germline, CDR1 is GTSNPN and CDR2 SVGIG (reference sequence). V was clipped by 4 bases and J by 0 bases, with 11 bases between them. The CDR3 is 14 amino acids. The CDR3: CAWTRGDSTDTQYF. CDR3 nucleotides: TGTGCCTGGACCCGCGGGGACAGCACAGATACGCAGTATTTT.

V and J are TRBV5-1 and TRBJ2-3; TRBD1 might be the D (5 bases). Germline CDR1 SGHRS, CDR2 YFSETQ. The CDR3 loop spans 16 amino acids. The CDR3 loop is CARPPPYRFSTDTQYF. The CDR3 bases are TGCGCGAGGCCCCCCCCTTACAGGTTTAGCACAGATACGCAGTATTTT.

The count of this clone is one. This chain connects TRBV5-6 to TRBJ1-4; 7 bases fit TRBD1. V dropped 1 base and J dropped 8; count of bases not matched to a gene: 8. Germline loops: CDR1 SGHDT, CDR2 YYEEEE. The CDR3 loop spans 15 amino acids. The CDR3 DNA follows: TGTGCCAGCAGCTTGTCTTACGACAGGGACGAAAAACTGTTTTTT. This gives the protein CASSLSYDRDEKLFF.

The chain uses TRBV5-1 and TRBJ1-6, with TRBD1 identical over 10 bases. The length of the CDR3 is 15 residues. CDR1 is SGHRS and CDR2 is YFSETQ in the germline V gene. The V and J ends lost 3 bases and 10 bases, in that order; junction bases with no gene match: 7. The CDR3 DNA sequence: TGCGCCAGCAGCTCCGCCGGGACAGGGGAATCACCCCTCCACTTT. As protein: CASSSAGTGESPLHF.

V is TRBV7-2 and J is TRBJ1-5; possible D gene TRBD1, 5 bases. CDR3 size: 14 residues. The V gene's germline CDR1 is SGHTA and CDR2 FQGNSA. Trimming cost V 3 bases and J 6 bases, with 12 bases left between them. The CDR3 DNA is TGTGCCAGCAGCTTTCCTGGGGCGTTTCAGCCCCAGCATTTT. Amino acid sequence: CASSFPGAFQPQHF.

This rearrangement joins TRBV18 to TRBJ2-7, with 9 bases matching TRBD2. This CDR3 is 15 amino acids long. Germline values: CDR1 KGHSH, CDR2 LQKENI. J gave up 3 bases and V 5 bases, and 8 bases lay outside the gene matches. CDR3 nucleotides: TGTGCCAGCTCATCAAATAGCGGGAGAGGCTACGAGCAGTACTTC. Amino acids: CASSSNSGRGYEQYF.

The chain is built from TRBV5-4 and TRBJ2-5; TRBD2 aligns across 9 bases. The germline CDR1 and CDR2 sequences are SGHNT and YYREEE (reference sequence). The CDR3 is 16 amino acids. V lost 4 bases and J lost 0; bases outside the gene matches: 7. The CDR3 reads CASSLRLAADQETQYF. The CDR3 DNA follows: TGTGCCAGCAGCCTCAGACTAGCGGCTGACCAAGAGACCCAGTACTTC.

V is TRBV10-2 and J is TRBJ2-7; TRBD1 matches 9 bases. J was trimmed by 5 bases and V by 4 bases; bases with no gene match: 9. The CDR3 consists of 15 residues. From germline, CDR1 is WSHSY and CDR2 SAAADI. The CDR3: CASSGSPGQGDEQYV. The CDR3, as DNA: TGCGCCAGCAGTGGTTCACCGGGACAGGGAGACGAGCAGTACGTC.

V usage is TRBV5-1 and J usage is TRBJ1-2; TRBD1 matches at 7 bases. CDR1 and CDR2 from the germline V gene are SGHRS and YFSETQ. This CDR3 is built from 12 residues. J lost 5 bases, V lost 4 bases, and 2 bases had no gene match. The CDR3 sequence: CASSPGQYGYTF. In DNA form, the CDR3 reads TGCGCCAGCAGCCCGGGACAGTATGGCTACACCTTC.

This chain joins TRBV28 and TRBJ1-3, with a tentative D call TRBD1 (6 bases). Germline CDR1 MDHEN, CDR2 SYDVKM. The CDR3 runs 15 residues. Trimming cost V 5 bases and J 3 bases, with 14 bases left between them. CDR3 sequence (DNA): TGTGCCAGCAGTCCCTCAGGGGAATTTGGAAACACCATATATTTT. It encodes CASSPSGEFGNTIYF.

Of note for this clone: Distinct nucleotide sequences in the sample also encode this CDR3. CDR3 DNA sequence: TGCGCCAGCAGCTTTCGCGAACCGAACACCGGGGAGCTGTTTTTT. Protein sequence: CASSFREPNTGELFF. This sequence joins TRBV5-1 and TRBJ2-2; D remains unclear. Trimming removed 2 bases from V and 0 bases from J, with 8 bases in between. Germline values: CDR1 SGHRS, CDR2 YFSETQ. The CDR3 totals 15 residues.

As regards this clone: This same CDR3 is encoded by further DNA sequences in the sample. This sequence joins TRBV3-1 (or the pseudogene TRBV3-2) and TRBJ2-3; D not certain. Looked up from germline, CDR1 is LGHDT and CDR2 is YNNKEL (reference sequence). The CDR3 runs to 14 residues. V was pared by 2 bases and J by 0 bases, with 6 bases between. CDR3 loop: CASSQRGSTDTQYF. Written as DNA, the CDR3 is TGTGCCAGCAGCCAACGCGGAAGCACAGATACGCAGTATTTT.